A single sample gave rise to the 15 T cell receptor beta chains below, sequenced in a study of T cells in Graves' hyperthyroidism and ophthalmopathy. Amplified TCR beta CDR3 regions came from RNA transcripts. A set of HTBI primers served as the primers for a first-round RT-PCR of the TCR CDR3. From the multiplex PCR reads, TCRdb called clonotypes with MiXCR, one entry per CDR3 protein. The sample has 360,000 or so distinct CDR3 sequences; approximately 20% are singletons. Sequencing input: blood. These receptors were obtained from a woman aged 18-30 years with Graves' hyperthyroidism.

There are many counts of this clonotype. This chain uses TRBV7-3 with TRBJ2-3, with D unresolved. Germline V lookup: CDR1 SGHTA, CDR2 FQGTGA. Deletions cut 5 bases from V and 3 bases from J, with 9 bases between. The CDR3 covers 13 residues. For the CDR3, the DNA is TGTGCCAGCAGCCGGACGGAGACAGATACGCAGTATTTT. Its protein is CASSRTETDTQYF.

At least ten counts were recorded for this clonotype. The V and J genes are TRBV7-2 and TRBJ1-2; no clear D. Germline CDR1 reads SGHTA; CDR2 reads FQGNSA. V dropped 7 bases and J dropped 4 bases, with 16 bases sitting between them. The CDR3 covers 14 residues. This chain's CDR3 is CASTPMNGFYGYTF. The CDR3 nucleotides are TGTGCCAGCACCCCCATGAACGGATTCTATGGCTACACCTTC.

This clonotype was detected ten times or more. The CDR3 protein is CASSYLDSARSNQPQHF. The CDR3 DNA reads TGTGCCAGCAGTTACCTCGACAGCGCTCGTAGCAATCAGCCCCAGCATTTT. The V and J genes are TRBV6-2 or TRBV6-3 and TRBJ1-5; TRBD1 might be the D (5 bases). Germline CDR1 is MNHEY and CDR2 is SVGEGT. The CDR3 loop spans 17 amino acids. V dropped 2 bases and J dropped 0 bases, with 14 bases sitting between them.

This clonotype was detected many times. This rearrangement joins TRBV6-1 to TRBJ1-2, with 7 bases that match TRBD1. The CDR3 is made up of 14 amino acids. Germline CDR1 is MNHNS and CDR2 is SASEGT. V dropped 7 bases and J dropped 7; count of bases not matched to a gene: 12. The CDR3 reads CASTRTGESPGYTF. The DNA of the CDR3 is TGTGCCAGCACTCGTACAGGGGAATCTCCTGGCTACACCTTC.

This clonotype was seen many times. This chain joins TRBV28 and TRBJ2-7, with D tentatively TRBD1 or TRBD2 (5 bases each). Trimming pared 2 bases from V and 2 bases from J, leaving 16 bases between. This CDR3 has 16 residues. Looked up from germline, CDR1 is MDHEN and CDR2 is SYDVKM. CDR3 in DNA: TGTGCCAGCAGTTTACTCTACGGGACGACGACCTACGAGCAGTACTTC. It codes for CASSLLYGTTTYEQYF.

CDR3 region: CASSLGGSGGQTQYF. The CDR3 DNA sequence: TGTGCCAGCAGTTTAGGCGGTAGCGGGGGGCAGACCCAGTACTTC. This chain joins TRBV12-3 or TRBV12-4 and TRBJ2-5; 10 nucleotides align to TRBD2. The CDR3 consists of 15 residues. V gave up 1 base and J gave up 6 bases; unmatched junction bases: 5.

This rearrangement joins TRBV7-9 to TRBJ1-1; D perhaps matches TRBD1 (6 bases). Trimming pared 4 bases from V and 3 bases from J, leaving 12 bases between. The CDR3 has 14 residues. Germline CDR1 SEHNR, CDR2 FQNEAQ (reference sequence). The CDR3 sequence is CASSWGSGDTEAFF. In nucleotides, the CDR3 is TGTGCCAGCAGCTGGGGATCAGGGGACACTGAAGCTTTCTTT.

V usage is TRBV15 and J usage is TRBJ2-7; D gene unclear. The CDR3 has 15 amino acids. The germline V gene has CDR1 LNHNV and CDR2 YYDKDF (reference sequence). The V end was cut by 4 bases, the J end by 5 bases, with 18 bases between. CDR3 coding DNA: TGTGCCACCAGCACCCCACTGGCTGGGGTCGACGAGCAGTACTTC. Amino acid sequence: CATSTPLAGVDEQYF. The complete variable domain, with remaining parts taken from reference TRBV15 and TRBJ2-7, reads DAMVIQNPRYQVTQFGKPVTLSCSQTLNHNVMYWYQQKSSQAPKLLFHYYDKDFNNEADTPDNFQSRRPNTSFCFLDIRSPGLGDTAMYLCATSTPLAGVDEQYFGPGTRLTVT.

The chain links TRBV3-1 to TRBJ1-5, with D possibly TRBD1 on 5 matching bases. The CDR3 sequence is 15 residues long. In germline, CDR1 is LGHDT, CDR2 YNNKEL (reference sequence). The germline V and J ends were trimmed by 1 base and 3 bases, with 10 bases remaining between them. DNA for the CDR3: TGTGCCAGCAGCCAAGGAAGGGGCCCCAATCAGCCCCAGCATTTT. It is translated as CASSQGRGPNQPQHF.

This clonotype was counted ten times or more. The chain has TRBV7-6 and TRBJ2-6; a weak D match, TRBD1 (5 bases). The CDR3 sequence is 16 residues long. The V gene's germline CDR1 is SGHVS and CDR2 FNYEAQ. The V gene lost 1 base and the J gene lost 0 bases, with 7 bases spanning the gap. The CDR3 is CASSLEDISGANVLTF. CDR3 DNA sequence: TGTGCCAGCAGCTTAGAGGACATCTCTGGGGCCAACGTCCTGACTTTC.

This clonotype came up many times. The chain employs TRBV4-1 and TRBJ2-5; TRBD2 matches 14 bases. The CDR3 sequence is 17 residues long. V trimming: 0 bases; J trimming: 3 bases; junction bases outside the gene matches: 3. The germline V gene encodes CDR1 MGHRA and CDR2 YSYEKL. The CDR3 reads CASSQDGGLAGEETQYF. The CDR3 coding sequence is TGCGCCAGCAGCCAAGATGGGGGACTAGCGGGGGAAGAGACCCAGTACTTC.

Many counts were recorded for this clonotype. The gene calls are TRBV9 and TRBJ1-1; no firm D call. This CDR3 has 15 residues. V dropped 1 base and J dropped 4 bases, with 14 bases sitting between them. Germline CDR1 reads SGDLS; CDR2 reads YYNGEE. This chain's CDR3 is CASSVSDRTATEAFF. CDR3 bases: TGTGCCAGCAGCGTATCAGACCGCACTGCCACTGAAGCTTTCTTT. Complete variable domain (other parts from reference TRBV9 and TRBJ1-1): DSGVTQTPKHLITATGQRVTLRCSPRSGDLSVYWYQQSLDQGLQFLIQYYNGEERAKGNILERFSAQQFPDLHSELNLSSLELGDSALYFCASSVSDRTATEAFFGQGTRLTVV.

This clonotype qualifies as medium-sized. This chain joins TRBV6-5 and TRBJ2-5, with 8 bases lining up with TRBD1. The CDR3 is 16 amino acids. Germline V CDR1 and CDR2: MNHEY, SVGAGI. V shed 5 bases and J 5 bases; nucleotides not matched to a gene: 13. The CDR3 DNA follows: TGTGCCAGCAGTCTCAGGCCCGGACAGGGCAGCGAGACCCAGTACTTC. Translation: CASSLRPGQGSETQYF.

At least ten counts were recorded for this clonotype. This may stem from a read error, because a much larger clone lies one nucleotide away. This chain links TRBV6-5 with TRBJ2-5; 11 bases agree with TRBD1. CDR1 is MNHEY and CDR2 is SVGAGI in the germline V gene. This CDR3 contains 14 residues. The CDR3 region has the DNA TGTGCCAGCAGTTACGGGACAGGGGGACAGACCAAGTACTTC. This translates into CASSYGTGGQTKYF.

This clonotype was seen a handful of times. The chain employs TRBV12-5 and TRBJ2-5; D perhaps matches TRBD2 (6 bases). CDR1 and CDR2 from the germline V gene are LGHNT and FRNRAP. Between the trimmed V and J ends, which lost 0 bases and 5 bases, there was a span of 13 bases. The CDR3 spans 15 residues. The DNA of the CDR3 is TGTGCTAGTGGTTTGGTACCGGGGGATCGGGAGACCCAGTACTTC. Translating it yields CASGLVPGDRETQYF.